These 31 T cell receptor beta chains came from one sample sequenced in a study of blood T cell repertoires in COVID-19. The protocol was immunoSEQ multiplex PCR, while the TCRdb copy is restricted to in-frame clones and leaves out a portion. The data contain about 300,000 clones, 70% to 90% of them seen just once; the ten biggest clones take up about 4%. What was sequenced was PBMCs or T cells enriched from blood (not recorded which). These receptors were taken from a man aged 30 to 45 who had recovered from COVID-19.

This chain uses TRBV14 with TRBJ2-1; D possibly corresponds to TRBD2 (6 bases). The CDR3 covers 17 residues. Trimming removed 1 base at V and 6 bases at J, with 19 bases between. Germline V gene data show CDR1 as SGHDN and CDR2 as FVKESK. The CDR3 loop reads CASSQVARGGPGNEQFF. The CDR3 bases are TGTGCCAGCAGCCAAGTGGCTAGAGGAGGGCCGGGCAATGAGCAGTTCTTC. The variable domain in full, with the rest retrieved from reference TRBV14 and TRBJ2-1, is EAGVTQFPSHSVIEKGQTVTLRCDPISGHDNLYWYRRVMGKEIKFLLHFVKESKQDESGMPNNRFLAERTGGTYSTLKVQPAELEDSGVYFCASSQVARGGPGNEQFFGPGTRLTVL.

This sequence joins TRBV27 and TRBJ2-2; TRBD2 is a possible D gene (6 bases). V shed 4 bases and J shed 6 bases, with 15 bases lying between them. CDR1 and CDR2 (germline): MNHEY, SMNVEV (reference sequence). The CDR3 runs 15 residues. DNA of the CDR3: TGTGCCAGCAGTTATACAGGAGGGAGTTCCGGGGAGCTGTTTTTT. Translated: CASSYTGGSSGELFF.

The V gene is TRBV15, the J gene TRBJ1-5, with a weak D call TRBD1 (6 bases). This CDR3 region has 16 residues. V shed 0 bases and J shed 4 bases, with 13 bases lying between them. The germline V gene has CDR1 LNHNV and CDR2 YYDKDF (reference sequence). The CDR3 DNA follows: TGTGCCACCAGCAGAGACCCCCCAGGGGCTAATCAGCCCCAGCATTTT. Translating it yields CATSRDPPGANQPQHF.

This chain links TRBV13 with TRBJ1-1; 7 bases are shared with TRBD1. Losses at the gene ends were 5 bases for V and 6 bases for J; bases not matched to a gene: 9. There are 14 residues in the CDR3. Germline lookup yields CDR1 PRHDT and CDR2 FYEKMQ (reference sequence). CDR3 coding DNA: TGTGCCAGCAGCCTGGGCCCAGGGGGAGCTGAAGCTTTCTTT. Protein sequence: CASSLGPGGAEAFF.

The J gene is TRBJ2-6, the V gene TRBV7-8; tentative D call: TRBD1 (6 bases). The CDR3 is 16 amino acids. V gave up 2 bases and J gave up 2 bases, with 10 bases separating them. Germline V CDR1 and CDR2: SGHVS, FQNEAQ. CDR3 sequence: CASSLKTGPGANVLTF. The CDR3 DNA reads as TGTGCCAGCAGCTTAAAAACAGGGCCTGGGGCCAACGTCCTGACTTTC. Together with reference TRBV7-8 and TRBJ2-6, the CDR3 gives the full variable domain: GAGVSQSPRYKVAKRGQDVALRCDPISGHVSLFWYQQALGQGPEFLTYFQNEAQLDKSGLPSDRFFAERPEGSVSTLKIQRTQQEDSAVYLCASSLKTGPGANVLTFGAGSRLTVL.

This chain uses TRBV5-6 with TRBJ2-1; TRBD2 matches 7 bases. Germline CDR1 is SGHDT and CDR2 is YYEEEE. This CDR3 is 15 amino acids long. V lost 6 bases to trimming and J lost 10 bases; unmatched junction nucleotides: 16. As DNA, the CDR3 is TGTGCCAGCACCCTTTCTGTGGGAGGGCCTGAAGAGCAGTTCTTC. Protein: CASTLSVGGPEEQFF.

This chain connects TRBV5-1 to TRBJ1-5, with no clear D. The CDR3 sequence is 15 residues long. V lost 1 base to trimming and J lost 2 bases, with 10 bases between them. Looked up from germline, CDR1 is SGHRS and CDR2 is YFSETQ. The CDR3 sequence is CASSLSGEGNQPQHF. For the CDR3, the DNA is TGCGCCAGCAGCTTGTCCGGGGAGGGCAATCAGCCCCAGCATTTT.

This clone is a singleton in its sample. The CDR3 loop reads CASRGNSGAQETQYF. For the CDR3, the DNA is TGTGCCTCCAGGGGAAATAGCGGGGCCCAAGAGACCCAGTACTTC. The chain joins TRBV25-1 to TRBJ2-5; TRBD2 agrees at 8 bases. The CDR3 is made up of 15 amino acids. The ends lost 11 bases at V and 1 base at J; junction bases unmatched: 12. CDR1 and CDR2 (germline): MGHDK, SYGVNS.

V and J are TRBV29-1 and TRBJ2-7, with 10 bases fitting TRBD2. The J segment lost 5 bases and the V segment lost 2 bases, leaving 6 bases of the junction unmatched. The V gene's germline CDR1 is SQVTM and CDR2 ANQGSEA. The CDR3 has 14 residues. The CDR3 DNA reads TGCAGCGTTGAAAGTAGCGGGGGGTGGAACGAGCAGTACTTC. Residues: CSVESSGGWNEQYF.

This chain connects TRBV19 to TRBJ2-3; 10 bases match TRBD1. The ends lost 4 bases at V and 4 bases at J; junction bases unmatched: 5. CDR1 and CDR2 from the germline V gene are LNHDA and SQIVND (reference sequence). There are 15 residues in the CDR3. Here the CDR3 DNA reads TGTGCCAGTAGTACCCCCGGGACAGGGGCAGATACGCAGTATTTT. Translation: CASSTPGTGADTQYF.

V gene TRBV24-1 combines with J gene TRBJ2-7; D is perhaps TRBD2 (5 bases). Per germline, CDR1 KGHDR and CDR2 SFDVKD. CDR3 size: 13 residues. Deletions cut 9 bases from V and 2 bases from J, with 13 bases between. In DNA, the CDR3 is TGTGCCACCCGTGGAAGAGGGCCCTACGAGCAGTACTTC. Its translation: CATRGRGPYEQYF.

In this sample, this clone turned up once. The chain is built from TRBV7-2 and TRBJ1-1; D gene unclear. This CDR3 region has 14 residues. Looked up from germline, CDR1 is SGHTA and CDR2 is FQGNSA. Trimming left V 5 bases short and J 4 bases short, with 14 bases between. DNA of the CDR3: TGTGCCAGCAGCAGAATAGGCGGGAGCACTGAAGCTTTCTTT. Translating gives CASSRIGGSTEAFF.

This clone was observed once. This chain joins TRBV12-5 and TRBJ2-2, with TRBD2 as a possible D gene (6 bases). This CDR3 is built from 17 residues. Germline V CDR1 and CDR2: LGHNT, FRNRAP. V was trimmed by 7 bases and J by 5 bases, leaving 23 bases between them. Here the CDR3 reads CASAAPMGGRGTGELFF. CDR3 nucleotide sequence: TGTGCTAGTGCTGCCCCAATGGGGGGTCGGGGGACCGGGGAGCTGTTTTTT.

The chain couples TRBV9 to TRBJ2-3, with TRBD1 matching 10 bases. The V gene's germline CDR1 is SGDLS and CDR2 YYNGEE. After removal of 7 bases from V and 1 base from J, the junction contained 24 bases not matched to a gene. The CDR3 consists of 21 residues. The CDR3 DNA is TGTGCCAGCCCTGCCTCAACTCCTTCAAAGACCGGGACAGGGGGCACAGATACGCAGTATTTT. Amino acid sequence: CASPASTPSKTGTGGTDTQYF.

The rearrangement uses TRBV19 and TRBJ1-6; D is ambiguous. CDR1 and CDR2 (germline): LNHDA, SQIVND (reference sequence). V was cut by 4 bases and J by 2 bases, with 9 bases left in between. The CDR3 loop spans 15 amino acids. The CDR3 protein is CASSRGIPYNSPLHF. CDR3 nucleotide sequence: TGTGCCAGTAGTAGAGGGATCCCCTATAATTCACCCCTCCACTTT.

The chain carries TRBV27 and TRBJ1-6; D is possibly TRBD1 (6 bases). Germline values: CDR1 MNHEY, CDR2 SMNVEV (reference sequence). V shed 5 bases and J shed 7 bases, with 15 bases lying between them. The CDR3 totals 15 residues. This CDR3 is CASSRPGQVNSPLHF. The CDR3 nucleotides read TGTGCCAGCAGTCGACCGGGACAAGTGAATTCACCCCTCCACTTT.

The chain joins TRBV28 to TRBJ2-5; the D gene is possibly TRBD2 (6 bases). Germline lookup yields CDR1 MDHEN and CDR2 SYDVKM. V lost 3 bases and J 0 bases, leaving 14 bases between the germline ends. The CDR3 spans 16 residues. The CDR3 bases are TGTGCCAGCAGTTTCGACCGGGGGTCAAACCAAGAGACCCAGTACTTC. Translated, it gives CASSFDRGSNQETQYF. The variable domain in full, with the rest retrieved from reference TRBV28 and TRBJ2-5, is DVKVTQSSRYLVKRTGEKVFLECVQDMDHENMFWYRQDPGLGLRLIYFSYDVKMKEKGDIPEGYSVSREKKERFSLILESASTNQTSMYLCASSFDRGSNQETQYFGPGTRLLVL.

A few counts support this clone. The chain has TRBV18 and TRBJ2-7; D might be TRBD1 (6 bases). Germline V lookup: CDR1 KGHSH, CDR2 LQKENI. This CDR3 is 16 amino acids long. V was pared by 4 bases and J by 5 bases, with 21 bases between. CDR3: CASSQPNRDKAHEQYF. The CDR3 region has the DNA TGTGCCAGCTCACAACCTAACAGGGATAAAGCCCACGAGCAGTACTTC.

The rearrangement links TRBV6-1 to TRBJ1-6; D perhaps matches TRBD1 (6 bases). V was trimmed by 2 bases and J by 16 bases, leaving 15 bases between them. This CDR3 is built from 13 residues. Germline V gene lookup returns CDR1 MNHNS and CDR2 SASEGT. The CDR3 DNA follows: TGTGCCAGCAGTGAATCTAGCGGAACAGGGCTCCACTTT. Translated, it gives CASSESSGTGLHF.

This chain links TRBV27 with TRBJ1-2, with 8 bases aligning to TRBD1. V gave up 1 base and J gave up 6 bases; unmatched junction bases: 7. Per germline, CDR1 MNHEY and CDR2 SMNVEV (reference sequence). CDR3 length equals 15 residues. The CDR3 loop reads CASSLWAGGVNGYTF. The CDR3 DNA sequence: TGTGCCAGCAGTTTATGGGCAGGGGGCGTCAATGGCTACACCTTC.

This chain links TRBV19 with TRBJ2-4, with 9 bases fitting TRBD2. The CDR3 is 16 residues long. V was pared by 6 bases and J by 0 bases, with 6 bases of the junction left unmatched. Germline V lookup: CDR1 LNHDA, CDR2 SQIVND (reference sequence). CDR3 region: CASSSGTSLAKNIQYF. The DNA of the CDR3 is TGTGCCAGTAGCTCCGGGACTAGCCTAGCCAAAAACATTCAGTACTTC.

The chain recombines TRBV20-1 with TRBJ2-5; D unresolved. Germline V gives CDR1 DFQATT, CDR2 SNEGSKA (reference sequence). CDR3 size: 11 residues. The V gene lost 4 bases and the J gene lost 3 bases, with 6 bases spanning the gap. As DNA, the CDR3 is TGCAGTGCTATGAGTAAAGAGACCCAGTACTTC. Translation: CSAMSKETQYF.

V is TRBV12-1 and J is TRBJ1-5; TRBD1 was called by the table and not checked on the DNA. TRBV12-1 is a pseudogene. The CDR3 spans 17 residues. CDR3 sequence: CASSSAGDRLRNQPQHF. CDR3 nucleotide sequence: TGTGCCAGCAGCTCTGCGGGGGACAGGCTTCGCAATCAGCCCCAGCATTTT.

This chain joins TRBV27 and TRBJ2-5; 9 nucleotides align to TRBD1. The CDR3 covers 15 residues. The junction had 9 bases not matched to a gene; V was cut back by 5 bases and J by 5 bases. From germline, CDR1 is MNHEY and CDR2 SMNVEV (reference sequence). CDR3: CASSPGTGFVETQYF. The CDR3 DNA sequence: TGTGCCAGCAGTCCCGGGACAGGGTTTGTGGAGACCCAGTACTTC.

This clone was seen just once. The J gene is TRBJ1-4, the V gene TRBV5-6; the D is unclear. The V end was cut by 0 bases, the J end by 8 bases, with 11 bases between. This CDR3 spans 14 amino acids. CDR1 and CDR2 (germline): SGHDT, YYEEEE. The CDR3, as DNA: TGTGCCAGCAGCTTGGCTCAGACAAGGGAAAAACTGTTTTTT. It codes for CASSLAQTREKLFF. The variable domain in full, with the rest retrieved from reference TRBV5-6 and TRBJ1-4, is DAGVTQSPTHLIKTRGQQVTLRCSPKSGHDTVSWYQQALGQGPQFIFQYYEEEERQRGNFPDRFSGHQFPNYSSELNVNALLLGDSALYLCASSLAQTREKLFFGSGTQLSVL.

The chain is built from TRBV28 and TRBJ1-6; maybe TRBD1 (5 bases). V gave up 3 bases and J gave up 0 bases, with 6 bases separating them. The CDR3 contains 15 residues. Germline assignment: CDR1 MDHEN and CDR2 SYDVKM. CDR3 sequence reads: CASSLDNSYNSPLHF. CDR3 in DNA: TGTGCCAGCAGTTTGGACAACTCCTATAATTCACCCCTCCACTTT.

The rearrangement uses TRBV27 and TRBJ2-2, with TRBD2 as a possible D gene (6 bases). The CDR3 totals 13 residues. Between the trimmed V and J ends, which lost 6 bases and 6 bases, there was a span of 11 bases. From germline, CDR1 is MNHEY and CDR2 SMNVEV (reference sequence). The CDR3 region has the DNA TGTGCCAGCAGAAATACGGGGGCCGGGGAGCTGTTTTTT. This gives the protein CASRNTGAGELFF.

CDR3 in amino acids: CASSLWSPGDTRGYTF. CDR3 bases: TGTGCCAGCAGCTTGTGGAGTCCGGGAGATACCCGGGGCTACACCTTC. The gene calls are TRBV5-6 and TRBJ1-2; unclear D gene. CDR3 length: 16 amino acids. Germline lookup yields CDR1 SGHDT and CDR2 YYEEEE. The germline V and J ends were trimmed by 1 base and 8 bases, with 21 bases remaining between them.

Regarding this clone: It may be a read error: a sequence one base away is much more abundant. V and J are TRBV11-2 and TRBJ2-7, with no clear D. Germline lookup yields CDR1 SGHAT and CDR2 FQNNGV. Trimming shortened V by 5 bases and J by 5 bases, and 10 bases separated the two germline ends. The CDR3 is made up of 12 amino acids. In DNA form, the CDR3 reads TGTGCCAGCAGCCGAAACCGGGACGAGCAGTACTTC. It encodes CASSRNRDEQYF.

This clone was found a few times. The chain has TRBV11-2 and TRBJ2-1, with 9 nucleotides matching TRBD2. Germline CDR1 SGHAT, CDR2 FQNNGV. The CDR3 sequence is 14 residues long. Trimming removed 3 bases from V and 7 bases from J; junction bases left unmatched: 4. This CDR3 is CASSLRLAENEQFF. The CDR3 DNA is TGTGCCAGCAGCTTGAGACTAGCGGAAAATGAGCAGTTCTTC.

The table lists this clone with a count of one. The chain recombines TRBV27 with TRBJ2-1, with a weak D call TRBD2 (6 bases). Deletions cut 2 bases from V and 4 bases from J, with 18 bases between. The CDR3 extends over 17 amino acids. CDR1 is MNHEY, CDR2 SMNVEV, per germline (reference sequence). This CDR3 is CASSLGGTGLLYNEQFF. CDR3 DNA sequence: TGTGCCAGCAGTTTAGGGGGTACGGGACTCCTGTACAATGAGCAGTTCTTC.